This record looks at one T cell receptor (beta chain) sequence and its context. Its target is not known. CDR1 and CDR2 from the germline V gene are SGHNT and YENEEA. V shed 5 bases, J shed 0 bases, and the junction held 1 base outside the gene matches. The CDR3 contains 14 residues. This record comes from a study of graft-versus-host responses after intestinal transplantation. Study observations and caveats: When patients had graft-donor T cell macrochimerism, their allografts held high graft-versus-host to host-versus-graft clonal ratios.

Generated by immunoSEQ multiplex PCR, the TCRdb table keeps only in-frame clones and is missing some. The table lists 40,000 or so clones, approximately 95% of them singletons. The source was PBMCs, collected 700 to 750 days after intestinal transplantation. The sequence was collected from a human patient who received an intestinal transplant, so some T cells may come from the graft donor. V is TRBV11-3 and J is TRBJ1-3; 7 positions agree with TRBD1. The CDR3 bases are TGTGCCAGCAGCGGACAGGCCTCTGGAAACACCATATATTTT. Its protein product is CASSGQASGNTIYF.